The 12 T cell receptor beta chains below all came from one sample that was sequenced in a study of cytomegalovirus exposure and HLA in healthy donors. Both 60 Vbeta primers and 13 Jbeta primers went into the PCR. TCRdb's copy holds only in-frame clones and misses some; the assay was immunoSEQ multiplex PCR. The table includes 200,000 to 300,000 clones, roughly 78% detected once. The sample taken for sequencing was PBMCs. These receptor sequences come from a boy younger than 18 in good health and CMV-seronegative.

This CDR3 is CSVEGEASFMNTEAFF. CDR3 bases: TGCAGCGTTGAAGGAGAGGCCAGCTTCATGAACACTGAAGCTTTCTTT. V and J are TRBV29-1 and TRBJ1-1; unclear D gene. The CDR3 sequence is 16 residues long. CDR1 is SQVTM and CDR2 is ANQGSEA in the germline V gene. V was trimmed by 1 base and J by 0 bases, leaving 15 bases between them.

The V and J genes are TRBV6-6 and TRBJ2-7; the match to TRBD1 covers 11 bases. Trimming removed 10 bases from V and 7 bases from J; junction bases left unmatched: 6. The CDR3 has 12 amino acids. Germline loops: CDR1 MNHNY, CDR2 SVGAGI (reference sequence). This CDR3 reads CATGQGAGEQYF. In nucleotides, the CDR3 is TGTGCCACCGGACAGGGGGCTGGGGAGCAGTACTTC.

As regards this clone: The junction departs from the called germline gene at one end, perhaps through a read error. This chain connects TRBV7-9 to TRBJ1-2, with D possibly matching TRBD1 (5 bases). The CDR3 contains 12 residues. Germline lookup yields CDR1 SEHNR and CDR2 FQNEAQ (reference sequence). CDR3 DNA sequence: TGTTCCAGCACCGGGACTTACTATGGCTACACCTTC. It translates to CSSTGTYYGYTF. The full variable domain, with the rest looked up from reference TRBV7-9 and TRBJ1-2, is DTGVSQNPRHKITKRGQNVTFRCDPISEHNRLYWYRQTLGQGPEFLTYFQNEAQLEKSRLLSDRFSAERPKGSFSTLEIQRTEQGDSAMYLCSSTGTYYGYTFGSGTRLTVV.

The rearrangement uses TRBV30 and TRBJ2-5; 7 bases align to TRBD1. The DNA matches TRBJ2-7 better at its end, which makes the J call doubtful. Germline V gives CDR1 GTSNPN, CDR2 SVGIG (reference sequence). The CDR3 consists of 14 residues. CDR3 sequence (DNA): TGTGCCTGGAGTTGGTCAGGGGGTATCTACGAGCAGTACTTC. It specifies CAWSWSGGIYEQYF.

This chain joins TRBV7-8 and TRBJ1-3; D unclear. Germline V lookup: CDR1 SGHVS, CDR2 FQNEAQ. This CDR3 region has 17 residues. V dropped 5 bases and J dropped 4 bases, with 21 bases sitting between them. The CDR3 loop is CASSRYTAIDTGNTIYF. Here the CDR3 DNA reads TGTGCCAGCAGCCGATACACCGCAATTGACACCGGAAACACCATATATTTT.

The chain couples TRBV27 to TRBJ2-3; TRBD2 matches at 9 bases. Germline V lookup: CDR1 MNHEY, CDR2 SMNVEV (reference sequence). Trimming took 3 bases from V and 1 from J; bases not matched to a gene: 5. CDR3 length: 16 residues. The CDR3 loop reads CASSFYPSGGTDTQYF. In nucleotides, the CDR3 is TGTGCCAGCAGTTTCTACCCTAGCGGGGGCACAGATACGCAGTATTTT.

In its sample, this clone was seen a few times. The chain links TRBV10-1 to TRBJ2-1; maybe TRBD2 (6 bases). The CDR3 runs 16 residues. CDR1 and CDR2 from the germline V gene are WNHNN and SYGVQD (reference sequence). The germline V and J ends were trimmed by 6 bases and 2 bases, with 17 bases remaining between them. The CDR3 nucleotides read TGCGCCAGCAGCGCCTTAGGTAGCGGCCCCTACAATGAGCAGTTCTTC. Its protein is CASSALGSGPYNEQFF.

V gene TRBV5-1 combines with J gene TRBJ2-5, with TRBD2 identical over 8 bases. The CDR3 has 19 residues. The V gene's germline CDR1 is SGHRS and CDR2 YFSETQ. J was trimmed by 0 bases and V by 0 bases; bases with no gene match: 13. CDR3 protein: CASSLAGIRQRGNQETQYF. The CDR3, as DNA: TGCGCCAGCAGCTTGGCCGGGATCAGGCAGCGGGGGAACCAAGAGACCCAGTACTTC.

The sample holds a few counts of this clone. The V and J genes are TRBV29-1 and TRBJ1-1; possible D gene TRBD1, 5 bases. The CDR3 contains 19 residues. Germline V gene data show CDR1 as SQVTM and CDR2 as ANQGSEA. V lost 1 base and J lost 3, with 27 bases in between. In DNA form, the CDR3 reads TGCAGCGTTGAAGCTGTCGGGACGGGAGAACCCCATAGGGACACTGAAGCTTTCTTT. Amino acid sequence: CSVEAVGTGEPHRDTEAFF.

The chain couples TRBV19 to TRBJ2-7; the D gene is possibly TRBD1 (6 bases). The length of the CDR3 is 14 residues. The germline CDR1 and CDR2 sequences are LNHDA and SQIVND (reference sequence). The ends were cut back, 3 bases at V and 2 bases at J, with 11 bases in the middle. DNA of the CDR3: TGTGCCAGTAGTATGCTGGGGGCCCCCTACGAGCAGTACTTC. This translates into CASSMLGAPYEQYF.

The chain is built from TRBV18 and TRBJ2-5, with a weak D call TRBD1 (5 bases). TRBJ2-7 explains the end of the DNA better; the J call may be wrong. CDR3 size: 14 residues. Germline lookup yields CDR1 KGHSH and CDR2 LQKENI. The chain's CDR3 is CASSPGQTRNEQYF. Written as DNA, the CDR3 is TGTGCCAGCTCACCGGGGCAAACTCGGAACGAGCAGTACTTC.

The V call is TRBV11-3, the J call TRBJ2-5; D not certain. Germline V gene lookup returns CDR1 SGHNT and CDR2 YENEEA. With 5 bases removed from V and 7 bases from J, the gap between germline ends came to 14 bases. The CDR3 consists of 13 residues. Here the CDR3 DNA reads TGTGCCAGCAGCCTACCATCGGAGCCGACCCAGTACTTC. Its translation is CASSLPSEPTQYF.